The 10 T cell receptor beta chains in this list originate from one sample, sequenced in a study of shared T cell receptors in the human thymus (dated by TCRdb to 2020 to 2022). Libraries came from the immunoSEQ multiplex PCR assay. This is the immuneACCESS table as TCRdb keeps it, with only in-frame sequences that have V and J called. A part of the clones is gone; compared with another copy, unresolved V genes explain less than half, and the rest is unexplained. Within this sample are roughly 560,000 clones, with 70% to 80% of them counted one time only. More than 0.01% of the sample is in the top ten clones. These data were also filed under a second study, of human thymus T cells.

Specimen: thymocytes. These receptors originate from a boy in the first two years of life with a congenital heart defect. Donor details come from another sample of the same person, matched by shared clones.

The chain carries TRBV5-5 and TRBJ2-7; TRBD2 might be the D (6 bases). Trimming pared 4 bases from V and 3 bases from J, leaving 20 bases between. Germline CDR1 SGHKS, CDR2 YYEKEE (reference sequence). The CDR3 is 16 residues long. The CDR3: CASSPRGGTSGYEQYF. The CDR3, as DNA: TGTGCCAGCAGCCCCCGTGGAGGGACCAGCGGCTACGAGCAGTACTTC. The full variable domain, with the rest looked up from reference TRBV5-5 and TRBJ2-7, is DAGVTQSPTHLIKTRGQQVTLRCSPISGHKSVSWYQQVLGQGPQFIFQYYEKEERGRGNFPDRFSARQFPNYSSELNVNALLLGDSALYLCASSPRGGTSGYEQYFGPGTRLTVT.

This chain joins TRBV5-6 and TRBJ2-7, with 7 positions matching TRBD1. Germline values: CDR1 SGHDT, CDR2 YYEEEE. This CDR3 has 13 amino acids. Trimming at V came to 1 base and at J to 7 bases, leaving 5 bases not matched to a gene. The CDR3: CASSLRGPREQYF. CDR3 nucleotides: TGTGCCAGCAGCTTGAGGGGGCCTCGAGAGCAGTACTTC.

The genes are TRBV5-4 and TRBJ2-5; weak D call: TRBD1 (7 bases). V gave up 0 bases and J gave up 1 base, with 19 bases separating them. The germline CDR1 and CDR2 sequences are SGHNT and YYREEE (reference sequence). This CDR3 region has 18 residues. CDR3 DNA: TGTGCCAGCAGCTTGGGGAGGGCAGGGGGGAGTATCCAAGAGACCCAGTACTTC. Translation gives CASSLGRAGGSIQETQYF. Full variable domain (remainder filled in from reference TRBV5-4 and TRBJ2-5): ETGVTQSPTHLIKTRGQQVTLRCSSQSGHNTVSWYQQALGQGPQFIFQYYREEENGRGNFPPRFSGLQFPNYSSELNVNALELDDSALYLCASSLGRAGGSIQETQYFGPGTRLLVL.

The genes are TRBV27 and TRBJ2-5; TRBD2 matches at 8 bases. The trim removed 5 bases at V and 5 bases at J, leaving 10 bases unmatched. The CDR3 is 15 residues long. Per the germline V gene, CDR1 is MNHEY and CDR2 is SMNVEV (reference sequence). This CDR3 reads CASSPGAGGRETQYF. The CDR3 DNA sequence: TGTGCCAGCAGTCCCGGGGCGGGAGGTCGGGAGACCCAGTACTTC.

The chain is built from TRBV29-1 and TRBJ1-2; D may be TRBD1 (5 bases). Germline V gene sequence: CDR1 SQVTM, CDR2 ANQGSEA. V shed 6 bases and J shed 4 bases, with 21 bases lying between them. CDR3 length equals 15 residues. In DNA form, the CDR3 reads TGCAGCGTCCAGAGGGGACTCGGGACTTTCTATGGCTACACCTTC. Amino acids: CSVQRGLGTFYGYTF.

This chain links TRBV4-3 with TRBJ1-1; 10 nucleotides match TRBD1. Germline V gene data show CDR1 as LGHNA and CDR2 as YSLEER. The CDR3 runs 21 residues. J was trimmed by 0 bases and V by 4 bases; bases with no gene match: 20. The CDR3 DNA follows: TGCGCCAGCAGCCCCACCGAGGGACAGGGGAAGGGTCGAGGGATGAACACTGAAGCTTTCTTT. It yields the protein CASSPTEGQGKGRGMNTEAFF.

The chain is built from TRBV28 and TRBJ2-5, with 7 bases lining up with TRBD2. Germline CDR1 and CDR2: MDHEN and SYDVKM. Unmatched junction bases numbered 8, after V lost 3 bases and J lost 1 base. This CDR3 has 16 residues. The CDR3 spells CASSFGAGPVQETQYF. CDR3 nucleotide sequence: TGTGCCAGCAGTTTCGGAGCGGGGCCCGTCCAAGAGACCCAGTACTTC.

This sequence joins TRBV5-1 and TRBJ2-1; possibly TRBD2 for D (5 bases). This CDR3 has 16 amino acids. The ends were cut back, 4 bases at V and 6 bases at J, with 20 bases in the middle. CDR1 is SGHRS and CDR2 is YFSETQ in the germline V gene. CDR3 protein: CASSRESRTYFNEQFF. As DNA, the CDR3 is TGCGCCAGCAGCCGAGAGTCGAGGACTTACTTCAATGAGCAGTTCTTC.

The chain is built from TRBV9 and TRBJ2-7; 7 bases line up with TRBD2. Looked up from germline, CDR1 is SGDLS and CDR2 is YYNGEE. Losses at the gene ends were 0 bases for V and 2 bases for J; bases not matched to a gene: 8. The length of the CDR3 is 16 residues. CDR3: CASSVGIAGIPYEQYF. In DNA, the CDR3 is TGTGCCAGCAGCGTAGGGATAGCGGGTATTCCCTACGAGCAGTACTTC.

The J gene is TRBJ2-1, the V gene TRBV5-1, with 9 nucleotides matching TRBD2. Per germline, CDR1 SGHRS and CDR2 YFSETQ. CDR3 length equals 16 residues. V lost 4 bases, J lost 5 bases, and 10 bases stayed unmatched. The CDR3, as DNA: TGCGCCAGCAGCCAGCCCACTAGCGGGTTGGACAATGAGCAGTTCTTC. Translation gives CASSQPTSGLDNEQFF.